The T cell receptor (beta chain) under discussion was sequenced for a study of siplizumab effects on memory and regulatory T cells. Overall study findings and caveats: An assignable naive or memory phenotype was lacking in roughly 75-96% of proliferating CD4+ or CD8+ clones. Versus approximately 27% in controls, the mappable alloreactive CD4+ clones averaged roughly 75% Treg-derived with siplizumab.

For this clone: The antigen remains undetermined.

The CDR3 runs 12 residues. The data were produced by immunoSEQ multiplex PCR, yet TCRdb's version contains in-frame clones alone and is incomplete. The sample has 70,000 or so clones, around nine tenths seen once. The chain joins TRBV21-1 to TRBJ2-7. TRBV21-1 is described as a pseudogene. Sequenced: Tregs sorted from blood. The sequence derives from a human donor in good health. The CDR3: CASMKDPYEQYF. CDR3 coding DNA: TGTGCCAGCATGAAGGACCCCTACGAGCAGTACTTC.